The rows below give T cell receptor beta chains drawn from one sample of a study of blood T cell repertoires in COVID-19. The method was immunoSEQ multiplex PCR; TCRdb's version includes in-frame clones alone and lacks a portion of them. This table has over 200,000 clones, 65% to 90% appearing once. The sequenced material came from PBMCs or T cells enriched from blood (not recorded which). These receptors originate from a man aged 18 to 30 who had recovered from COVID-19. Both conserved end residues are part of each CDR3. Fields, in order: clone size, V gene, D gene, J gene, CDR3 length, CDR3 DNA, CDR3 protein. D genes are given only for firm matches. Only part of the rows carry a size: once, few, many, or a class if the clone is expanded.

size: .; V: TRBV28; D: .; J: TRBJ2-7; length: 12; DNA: TGTGCCAGCACCTCCAGGGTGTCCGAGCAGTACTTC; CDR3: CASTSRVSEQYF
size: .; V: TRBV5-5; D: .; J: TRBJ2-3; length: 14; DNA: TGTGCCAGCAGCTTGACCAGGGGTAGAGACACGCAGTATTTT; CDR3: CASSLTRGRDTQYF
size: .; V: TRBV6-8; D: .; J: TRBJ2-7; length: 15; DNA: TGTGCCAGATTCAGGGGGGCTAAGCGTGGCTACGAGCAGTACTTC; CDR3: CARFRGAKRGYEQYF
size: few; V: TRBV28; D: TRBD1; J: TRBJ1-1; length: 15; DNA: TGTGCCAGCCCAGCGCCGGGACAGGGGAGAACTGAAGCTTTCTTT; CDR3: CASPAPGQGRTEAFF
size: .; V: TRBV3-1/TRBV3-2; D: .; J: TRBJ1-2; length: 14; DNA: TGTGCCAGCAGCCAAGGCCCAAGCGGCTATGGCTACACCTTC; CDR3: CASSQGPSGYGYTF
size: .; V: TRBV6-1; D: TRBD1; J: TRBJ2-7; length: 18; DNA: TGTGCCAGCAGTGCCCCGAGGGGGCAGAAAGGGAATTCCTACGAGCAGTACTTC; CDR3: CASSAPRGQKGNSYEQYF
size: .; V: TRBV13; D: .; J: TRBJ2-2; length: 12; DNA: TGTGCCAGCAGCCCCCGGGGCGGGGAGCTGTTTTTT; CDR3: CASSPRGGELFF
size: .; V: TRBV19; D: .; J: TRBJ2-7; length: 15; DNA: TGTGCCAGTAGTATGGGGGGAGGAGACTCCTACGAGCAGTACTTC; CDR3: CASSMGGGDSYEQYF
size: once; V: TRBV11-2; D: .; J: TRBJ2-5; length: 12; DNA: TGTGCCAGCAGCCGTTTTCCGGAGACCCAGTACTTC; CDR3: CASSRFPETQYF
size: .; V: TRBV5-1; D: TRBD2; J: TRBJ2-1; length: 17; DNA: TGCGCCAGCAGCTGGCCGAAGGGACTAGCGGGGGGGCACGAGCAGTTCTTC; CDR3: CASSWPKGLAGGHEQFF
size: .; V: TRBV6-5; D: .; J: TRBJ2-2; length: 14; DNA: TGTGCCAGCAGTTACTCGAGGAACACCGGGGAGCTGTTTTTT; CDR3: CASSYSRNTGELFF
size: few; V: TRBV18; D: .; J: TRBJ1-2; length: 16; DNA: TGTGCCAGCTCACCTGATGCGAGATCAGGGGTCTATGGCTACACCTTC; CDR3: CASSPDARSGVYGYTF
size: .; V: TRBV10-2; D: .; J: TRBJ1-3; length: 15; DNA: TGCGCCAGCAGTCTCCCCCCGGGGATCGGAAACACCATATATTTT; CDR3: CASSLPPGIGNTIYF
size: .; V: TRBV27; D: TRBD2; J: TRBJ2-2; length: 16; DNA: TGTGCCAGCAGTTTAGGCCTAGCGGCGGTCACCGGGGAGCTGTTTTTT; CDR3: CASSLGLAAVTGELFF
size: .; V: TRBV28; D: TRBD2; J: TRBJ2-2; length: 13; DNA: TGTGCCAGCAGAAATAATGCGGGAGATGAGCTGTTTTTT; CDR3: CASRNNAGDELFF
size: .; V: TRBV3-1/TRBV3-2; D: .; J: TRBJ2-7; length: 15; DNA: TGTGCCAGCAGCAGAGGGGGGAGCGGGGCCTACGAGCAGTACTTC; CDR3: CASSRGGSGAYEQYF
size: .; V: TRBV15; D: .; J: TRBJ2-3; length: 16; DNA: TGTGCCACCAGCCGGACTCGCACACCAGGCACAGATACGCAGTATTTT; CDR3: CATSRTRTPGTDTQYF
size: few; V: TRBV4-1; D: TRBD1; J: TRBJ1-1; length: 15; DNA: TGCGCCAGCAGCCAAATGGACAGGACAAACACTGAAGCTTTCTTT; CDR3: CASSQMDRTNTEAFF
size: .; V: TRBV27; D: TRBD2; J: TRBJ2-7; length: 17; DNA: TGTGCCAGCAGCTTATATCCCGGGACTAGCGGGACCTACGAGCAGTACTTC; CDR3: CASSLYPGTSGTYEQYF
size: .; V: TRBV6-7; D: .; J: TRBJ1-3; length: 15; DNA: TGTGCCAGCAGGTGGGAGAAAGTGGGCGGAAACACCATATATTTT; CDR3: CASRWEKVGGNTIYF
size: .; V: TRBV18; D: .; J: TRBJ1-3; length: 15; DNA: TGTGCCAGCTCACCGGAGGGAAACTCTGGAAACACCATATATTTT; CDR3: CASSPEGNSGNTIYF
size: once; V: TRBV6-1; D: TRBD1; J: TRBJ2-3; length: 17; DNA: TGTGCCAGCAGGGAACGCTTGGGACAGGGGGTTACAGATACGCAGTATTTT; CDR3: CASRERLGQGVTDTQYF
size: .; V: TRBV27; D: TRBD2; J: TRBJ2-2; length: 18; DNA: TGTGCCAGCAGTTCCTGGACTAGCGGGAGGGCCTTCACCGGGGAGCTGTTTTTT; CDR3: CASSSWTSGRAFTGELFF
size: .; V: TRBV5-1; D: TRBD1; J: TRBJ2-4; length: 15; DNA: TGCGCCAGCAGCAAGACAGGGCCTGACAAAAACATTCAGTACTTC; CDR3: CASSKTGPDKNIQYF
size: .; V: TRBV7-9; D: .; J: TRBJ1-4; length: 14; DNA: TGTGCCAGCAGCTTAGCGCGGGAGGAAGAAAAACTGTTTTTT; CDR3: CASSLAREEEKLFF
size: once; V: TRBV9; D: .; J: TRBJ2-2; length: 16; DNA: TGTGCCAGCAGCGTCATGGGCACCCGAGACACCGGGGAGCTGTTTTTT; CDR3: CASSVMGTRDTGELFF
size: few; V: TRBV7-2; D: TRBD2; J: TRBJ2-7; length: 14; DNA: TGTGCCAGCAGCTTAATGGGGGGGGCCTACGAGCAGTACTTC; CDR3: CASSLMGGAYEQYF
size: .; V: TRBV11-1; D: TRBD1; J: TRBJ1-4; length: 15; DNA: TGTGCCAGCAGCCGGACAGGAACAACTAATGAAAAACTGTTTTTT; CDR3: CASSRTGTTNEKLFF
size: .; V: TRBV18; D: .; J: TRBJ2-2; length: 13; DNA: TGTGCCAGCTCACAACTGAACACCGGGGAGCTGTTTTTT; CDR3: CASSQLNTGELFF
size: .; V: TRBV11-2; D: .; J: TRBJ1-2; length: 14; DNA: TGTGCCAGCAGCTTAGTGGGCCCTAACTATGGCTACACCTTC; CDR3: CASSLVGPNYGYTF
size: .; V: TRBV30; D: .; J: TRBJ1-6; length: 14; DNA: TGTGCCTTATCCGGGACAAACAGTAATTCACCCCTCCACTTT; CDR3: CALSGTNSNSPLHF
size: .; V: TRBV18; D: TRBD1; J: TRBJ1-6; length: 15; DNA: TGTGCCAGCTCCCCGAGTGTAAACAGGGGATCACCCCTCCACTTT; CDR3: CASSPSVNRGSPLHF
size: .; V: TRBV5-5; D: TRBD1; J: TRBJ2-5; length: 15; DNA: TGTGCCAGCAGCCTGATGGGACAGTCTCAAGAGACCCAGTACTTC; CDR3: CASSLMGQSQETQYF
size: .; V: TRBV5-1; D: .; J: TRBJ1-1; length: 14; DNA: TGCGCCAGCAGCTTGCAGGGCATGAACACTGAAGCTTTCTTT; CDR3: CASSLQGMNTEAFF
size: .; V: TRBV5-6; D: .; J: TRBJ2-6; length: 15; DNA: TGTGCCAGCACCTCAGGGTTCTCTGGGGCCAACGTCCTGACTTTC; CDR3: CASTSGFSGANVLTF
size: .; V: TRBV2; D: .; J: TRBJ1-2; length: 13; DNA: TGTGCCAGCAGTGAGGCAGTGTACTATGGCTACACCTTC; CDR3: CASSEAVYYGYTF
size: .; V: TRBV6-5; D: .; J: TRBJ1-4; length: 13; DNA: TGTGCCAGCAGTTACGCGGGGAATGAAAAACTGTTTTTT; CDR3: CASSYAGNEKLFF
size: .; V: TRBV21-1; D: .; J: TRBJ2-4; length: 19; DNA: TGTGCCAGCAGCAAAAGGGGACTGGGAATCAGAGGGGCCAAAAACATTCAGTACTTC; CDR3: CASSKRGLGIRGAKNIQYF
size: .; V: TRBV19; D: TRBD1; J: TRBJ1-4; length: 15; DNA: TGTGCCAGTAGCGAGACAGGGGCTCACAGAGAAAAACTGTTTTTT; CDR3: CASSETGAHREKLFF
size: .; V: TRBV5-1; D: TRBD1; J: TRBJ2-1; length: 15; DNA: TGCGCCAGCAGCGCCTCCGGGACAGCCGGCAATGAGCAGTTCTTC; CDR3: CASSASGTAGNEQFF
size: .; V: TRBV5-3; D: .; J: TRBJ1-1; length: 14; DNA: TGTGCCAGAAGCTTGGCCCGAGAGGAAACTGAAGCTTTCTTT; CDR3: CARSLAREETEAFF
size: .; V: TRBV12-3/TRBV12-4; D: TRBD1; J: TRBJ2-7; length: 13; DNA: TGTGCCAGCAGTGGCGGACAGGGCCACGAGCAGTACTTC; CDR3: CASSGGQGHEQYF
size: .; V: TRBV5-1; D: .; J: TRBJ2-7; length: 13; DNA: TGCGCCAGCAGCTTTTCCAGTTCCTACGAGCAGTACTTC; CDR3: CASSFSSSYEQYF
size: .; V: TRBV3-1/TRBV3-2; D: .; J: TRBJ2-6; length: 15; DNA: TGTGCCAGCAGCCAAAGGGGTGGTGGGGCCAACGTCCTGACTTTC; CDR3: CASSQRGGGANVLTF
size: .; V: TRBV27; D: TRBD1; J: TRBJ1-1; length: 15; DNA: TGTGCCAGCAGACAGGGGGTGATTTCAAACACTGAAGCTTTCTTT; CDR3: CASRQGVISNTEAFF
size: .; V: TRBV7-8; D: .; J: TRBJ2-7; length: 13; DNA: TGTGCCAGCAGCTTCGGGGAACTCTACGAGCAGTACTTC; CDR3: CASSFGELYEQYF
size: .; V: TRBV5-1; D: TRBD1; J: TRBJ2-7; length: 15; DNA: TGCGCCAGCAGTATAACCGGGACAGGGACTTACGAGCAGTACTTC; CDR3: CASSITGTGTYEQYF
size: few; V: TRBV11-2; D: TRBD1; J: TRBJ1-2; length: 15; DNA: TGTGCCAGCAGTCCAGGGGGGACATCCACCGGCGGCTACACCTTC; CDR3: CASSPGGTSTGGYTF
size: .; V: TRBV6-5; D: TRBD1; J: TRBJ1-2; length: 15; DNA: TGTGCCAGCAGGGGGGGACAGAGACTTAACTATGGCTACACCTTC; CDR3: CASRGGQRLNYGYTF
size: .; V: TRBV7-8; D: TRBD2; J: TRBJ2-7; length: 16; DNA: TGTGCCAGCAGCTTAGATGCGACTAGCGTCCCCTACGAGCAGTACTTC; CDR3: CASSLDATSVPYEQYF
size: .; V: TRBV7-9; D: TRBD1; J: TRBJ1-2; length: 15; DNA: TGTGCCAGCAGCTCCCGGGACAGGGAGTTTGATGGCTACACCTTC; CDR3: CASSSRDREFDGYTF